The rows below give T cell receptor beta chains drawn from one sample of a study of spatial heterogeneity in lung cancer. A single record per CDR3 protein comes from TCRdb applying MiXCR to the 5' RACE reads. The data contain some 15,000 distinct CDR3 sequences, roughly 15% of them singletons. Material: PBMCs, obtained at surgery. These receptors came from a male donor with early-stage non-small cell lung cancer. Each CDR3 is given with its conserved first and last residue. The D gene is left open where the match is weak.

v_call: TRBV4-1
d_call: TRBD1
cdr3_aa: CASSQGGQGRGTEAFF

v_call: TRBV7-9
d_call: TRBD2
cdr3_aa: CASSPLTSGGSEETQYF

v_call: TRBV10-2
d_call: TRBD1
cdr3_aa: CASSERGPVGNIQYF

v_call: TRBV7-8
d_call: NA
cdr3_aa: CASSPTRPGMSSGNTIYF

v_call: TRBV7-9
d_call: NA
cdr3_aa: CASSPQGETQYF

v_call: TRBV7-2
d_call: NA
cdr3_aa: CASSLGWSQETQYF

v_call: TRBV7-9
d_call: NA
cdr3_aa: CASSWTPLANSPLHF

v_call: TRBV4-1
d_call: NA
cdr3_aa: CASSPYQDGETQYF

v_call: TRBV6-5
d_call: NA
cdr3_aa: CASSYSMGGNTEAFF

v_call: TRBV4-1
d_call: NA
cdr3_aa: CASSQDWRGETQYF

v_call: TRBV4-3
d_call: NA
cdr3_aa: CASSLDRHGAYEQYF

v_call: TRBV29-1
d_call: NA
cdr3_aa: CSVGGTDPNQPQHF

v_call: TRBV6-6
d_call: NA
cdr3_aa: CASMVGGGTEAFF

v_call: TRBV20-1
d_call: NA
cdr3_aa: CSAIVDSVIEKLFF

v_call: TRBV11-2
d_call: NA
cdr3_aa: CASSLTTGSTYEQYF

v_call: TRBV20-1
d_call: NA
cdr3_aa: CSAQEARAPGAEAFF

v_call: TRBV2
d_call: NA
cdr3_aa: CASSDMRGQLNEKLFF

v_call: TRBV5-8
d_call: NA
cdr3_aa: CASSLGGVDIQYF

v_call: TRBV4-3
d_call: NA
cdr3_aa: CASSQGYRASYNEQFF

v_call: TRBV5-1
d_call: NA
cdr3_aa: CASIPSLGRPTYEQYF

v_call: TRBV20-1
d_call: TRBD2
cdr3_aa: CSARDCGSASGGPYTDTQYF

v_call: TRBV27
d_call: NA
cdr3_aa: CASSPRIHRTDTQYF

v_call: TRBV20-1
d_call: TRBD2
cdr3_aa: CSAPGLAVHEQFF

v_call: TRBV29-1
d_call: TRBD1
cdr3_aa: CSASGTGQETQYF

v_call: TRBV9
d_call: NA
cdr3_aa: CASSVGEDTQYF

v_call: TRBV2
d_call: TRBD2
cdr3_aa: CASRRGGDTQYF

v_call: TRBV28
d_call: NA
cdr3_aa: CASSELENTSPQETQYF

v_call: TRBV10-2
d_call: NA
cdr3_aa: CASSVAFTSYNEQFF

v_call: TRBV7-9
d_call: NA
cdr3_aa: CASSLVGPGQPQHF

v_call: TRBV6-2/TRBV6-3
d_call: NA
cdr3_aa: CASSSPRDGGDTQYF

v_call: TRBV5-1
d_call: NA
cdr3_aa: CASSFGQPEEGYTF

v_call: TRBV20-1
d_call: TRBD1
cdr3_aa: CSARGRQGAIGYTF

v_call: TRBV6-5
d_call: TRBD1
cdr3_aa: CASSYSGTGDTEAFF

v_call: TRBV4-3
d_call: NA
cdr3_aa: CASSQGDASNTGELFF

v_call: TRBV14
d_call: TRBD1
cdr3_aa: CASRAPGQGDYGYTF

v_call: TRBV28
d_call: NA
cdr3_aa: CASAAIFLTDTQYF

v_call: TRBV27
d_call: TRBD1
cdr3_aa: CASSFRGTGLNEQYF

v_call: TRBV5-8
d_call: NA
cdr3_aa: CASSRGISYEQYF

v_call: TRBV19
d_call: NA
cdr3_aa: CASSPDAKNIQYF

v_call: TRBV6-2/TRBV6-3
d_call: NA
cdr3_aa: CASSRDFSYTF

v_call: TRBV20-1
d_call: NA
cdr3_aa: CSARLAGVMQTQYF

v_call: TRBV7-9
d_call: NA
cdr3_aa: CASSSDTQIQYF

v_call: TRBV7-7
d_call: NA
cdr3_aa: CASSPLSGTKYEQYF

v_call: TRBV10-2
d_call: TRBD1
cdr3_aa: CASSPPDRGDTEAFF

v_call: TRBV2
d_call: TRBD2
cdr3_aa: CASSKPSGVYEETQYF

v_call: TRBV6-6
d_call: TRBD1
cdr3_aa: CASSETGTNEKLFF

v_call: TRBV28
d_call: TRBD1
cdr3_aa: CASNPTGVIPEAFF

v_call: TRBV20-1
d_call: TRBD1
cdr3_aa: CSARVPDRDSPLHF

v_call: TRBV5-1
d_call: NA
cdr3_aa: CASSREPGGLYNEQFF

v_call: TRBV9
d_call: NA
cdr3_aa: CASSPDVNYGYTF

v_call: TRBV18
d_call: NA
cdr3_aa: CASSPKEHHNEQFF

v_call: TRBV20-1
d_call: NA
cdr3_aa: CSAERQSYEQYF

v_call: TRBV14
d_call: NA
cdr3_aa: CASSQEINSPLHF